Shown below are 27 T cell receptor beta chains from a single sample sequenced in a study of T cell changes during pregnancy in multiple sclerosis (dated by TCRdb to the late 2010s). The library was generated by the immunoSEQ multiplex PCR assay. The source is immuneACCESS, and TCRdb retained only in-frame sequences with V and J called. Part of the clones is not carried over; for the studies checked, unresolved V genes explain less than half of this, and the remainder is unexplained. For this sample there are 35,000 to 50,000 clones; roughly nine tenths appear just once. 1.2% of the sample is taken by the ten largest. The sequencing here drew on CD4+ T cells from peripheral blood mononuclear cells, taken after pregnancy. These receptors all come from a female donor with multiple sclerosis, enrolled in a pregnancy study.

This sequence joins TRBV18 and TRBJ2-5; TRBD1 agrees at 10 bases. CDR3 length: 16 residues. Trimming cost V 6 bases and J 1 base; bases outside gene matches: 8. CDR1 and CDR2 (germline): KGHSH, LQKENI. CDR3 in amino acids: CASSFRQGALQETQYF. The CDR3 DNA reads TGTGCCAGCTCCTTCCGACAGGGGGCTCTCCAAGAGACCCAGTACTTC.

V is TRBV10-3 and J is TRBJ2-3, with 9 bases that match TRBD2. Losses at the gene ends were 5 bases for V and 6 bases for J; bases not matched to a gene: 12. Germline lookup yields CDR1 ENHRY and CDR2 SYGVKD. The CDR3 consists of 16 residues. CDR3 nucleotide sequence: TGTGCCATCAGTCCGGGACTAGCAGGCGAACGGGATACGCAGTATTTT. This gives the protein CAISPGLAGERDTQYF.

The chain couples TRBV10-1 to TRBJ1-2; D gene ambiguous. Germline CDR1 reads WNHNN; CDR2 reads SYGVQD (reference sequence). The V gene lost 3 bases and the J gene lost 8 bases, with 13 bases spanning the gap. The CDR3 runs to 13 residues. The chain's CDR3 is CASSEGASGGYTF. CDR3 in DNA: TGCGCCAGCAGTGAAGGAGCCTCTGGCGGCTACACCTTC.

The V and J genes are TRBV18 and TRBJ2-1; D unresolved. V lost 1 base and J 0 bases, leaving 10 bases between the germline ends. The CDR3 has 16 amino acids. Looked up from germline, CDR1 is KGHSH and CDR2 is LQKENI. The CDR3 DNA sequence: TGTGCCAGCTCACCACAATCACAGAGCTCCTACAATGAGCAGTTCTTC. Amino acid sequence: CASSPQSQSSYNEQFF.

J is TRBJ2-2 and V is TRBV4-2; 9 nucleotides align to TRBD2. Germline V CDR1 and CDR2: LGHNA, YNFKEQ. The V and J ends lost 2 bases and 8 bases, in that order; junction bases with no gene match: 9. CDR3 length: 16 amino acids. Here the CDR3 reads CASSQLSSGSLGELFF. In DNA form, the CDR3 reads TGTGCCAGCAGCCAATTGAGTAGCGGGAGCTTAGGGGAGCTGTTTTTT.

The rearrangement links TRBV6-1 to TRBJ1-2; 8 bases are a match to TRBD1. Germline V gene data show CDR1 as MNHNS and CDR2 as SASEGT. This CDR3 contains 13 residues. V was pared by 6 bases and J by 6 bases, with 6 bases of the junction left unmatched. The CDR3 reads CASSMTGEDGYTF. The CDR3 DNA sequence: TGTGCCAGCAGCATGACAGGGGAAGATGGCTACACCTTC.

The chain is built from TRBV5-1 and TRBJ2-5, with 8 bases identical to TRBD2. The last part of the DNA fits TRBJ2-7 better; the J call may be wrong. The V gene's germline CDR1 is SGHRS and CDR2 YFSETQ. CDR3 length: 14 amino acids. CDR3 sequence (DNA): TGCGCCAGCAGCTGGAGCGGGACTAGTGACGAGCAGTACTTC. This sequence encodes CASSWSGTSDEQYF.

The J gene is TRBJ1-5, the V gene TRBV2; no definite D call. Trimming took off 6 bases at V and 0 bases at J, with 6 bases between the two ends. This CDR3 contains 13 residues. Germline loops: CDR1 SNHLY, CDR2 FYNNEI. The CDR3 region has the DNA TGTGCCAGCAGCGTTTATAGCAATCAGCCCCAGCATTTT. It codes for CASSVYSNQPQHF.

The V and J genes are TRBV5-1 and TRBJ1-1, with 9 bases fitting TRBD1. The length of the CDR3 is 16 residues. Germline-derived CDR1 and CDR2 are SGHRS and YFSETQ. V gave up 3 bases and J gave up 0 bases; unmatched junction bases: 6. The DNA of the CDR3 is TGCGCCAGCAGCTCAGCACGGGACAGGGTGAACACTGAAGCTTTCTTT. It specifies CASSSARDRVNTEAFF. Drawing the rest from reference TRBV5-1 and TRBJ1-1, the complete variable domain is KAGVTQTPRYLIKTRGQQVTLSCSPISGHRSVSWYQQTPGQGLQFLFEYFSETQRNKGNFPGRFSGRQFSNSRSEMNVSTLELGDSALYLCASSSARDRVNTEAFFGQGTRLTVV.

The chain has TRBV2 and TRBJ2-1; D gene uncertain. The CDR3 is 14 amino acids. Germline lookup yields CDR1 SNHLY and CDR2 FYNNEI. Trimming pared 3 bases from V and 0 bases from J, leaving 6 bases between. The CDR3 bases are TGTGCCAGCAGTGAGGCCAGCTCCTACAATGAGCAGTTCTTC. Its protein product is CASSEASSYNEQFF.

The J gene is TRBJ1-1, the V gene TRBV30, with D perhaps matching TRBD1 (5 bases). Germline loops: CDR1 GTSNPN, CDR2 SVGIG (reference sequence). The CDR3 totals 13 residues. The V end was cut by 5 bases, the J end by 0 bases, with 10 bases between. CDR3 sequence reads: CAWGRGVNTEAFF. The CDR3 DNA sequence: TGTGCCTGGGGCCGGGGGGTGAACACTGAAGCTTTCTTT.

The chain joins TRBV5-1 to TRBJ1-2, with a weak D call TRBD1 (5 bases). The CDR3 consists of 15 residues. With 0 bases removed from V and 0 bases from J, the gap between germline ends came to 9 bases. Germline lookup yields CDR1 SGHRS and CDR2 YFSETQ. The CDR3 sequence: CASSLGGVSNYGYTF. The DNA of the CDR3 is TGCGCCAGCAGCTTGGGGGGGGTCTCTAACTATGGCTACACCTTC.

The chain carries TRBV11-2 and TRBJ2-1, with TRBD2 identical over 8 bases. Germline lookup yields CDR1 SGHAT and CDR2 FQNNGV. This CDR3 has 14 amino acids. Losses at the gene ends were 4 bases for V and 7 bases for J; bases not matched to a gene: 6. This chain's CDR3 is CASSSGTSKNEQFF. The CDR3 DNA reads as TGTGCCAGCAGCTCAGGGACTAGTAAGAATGAGCAGTTCTTC.

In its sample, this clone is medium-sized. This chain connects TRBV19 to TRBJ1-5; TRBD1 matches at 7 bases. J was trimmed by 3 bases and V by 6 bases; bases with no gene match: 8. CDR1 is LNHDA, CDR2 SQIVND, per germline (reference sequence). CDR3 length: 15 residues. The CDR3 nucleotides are TGTGCCAGTAGCGAAAAGACAGGGTTCAATCAGCCCCAGCATTTT. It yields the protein CASSEKTGFNQPQHF.

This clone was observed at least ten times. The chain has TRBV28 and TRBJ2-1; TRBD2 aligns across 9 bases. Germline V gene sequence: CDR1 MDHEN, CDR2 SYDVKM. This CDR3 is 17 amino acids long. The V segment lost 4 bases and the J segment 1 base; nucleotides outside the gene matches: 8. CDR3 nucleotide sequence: TGTGCCAGCAGTTCCGCGCGGGAGGGAGGTTCCTACAATGAGCAGTTCTTC. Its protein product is CASSSAREGGSYNEQFF.

In DNA form, the CDR3 reads TGTGCCATCGGCAAAGAGGGGGGCAATCAGCCCCAGCATTTT. Its translation: CAIGKEGGNQPQHF. This chain links TRBV10-3 with TRBJ1-5; the D gene is possibly TRBD1 (6 bases). With 8 bases removed from V and 2 bases from J, the gap between germline ends came to 13 bases. The CDR3 spans 14 residues. Germline loops: CDR1 ENHRY, CDR2 SYGVKD.

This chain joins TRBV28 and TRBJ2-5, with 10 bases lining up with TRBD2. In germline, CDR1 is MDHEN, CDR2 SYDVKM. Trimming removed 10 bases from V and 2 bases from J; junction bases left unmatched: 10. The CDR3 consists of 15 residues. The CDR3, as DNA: TGTGCCACCTGCCCTAGACTAGCGGGTCAAGAGACCCAGTACTTC. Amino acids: CATCPRLAGQETQYF.

The CDR3 is CASLSDRRSEQYF. In DNA form, the CDR3 reads TGTGCCAGCCTTTCAGACAGGCGAAGCGAGCAGTACTTC. The J gene is TRBJ2-7, the V gene TRBV6-1, with D perhaps matching TRBD1 (6 bases). Per the germline V gene, CDR1 is MNHNS and CDR2 is SASEGT. This CDR3 has 13 amino acids. Deletions cut 8 bases from V and 6 bases from J, with 17 bases between.

CDR3 nucleotides: TGTGCCAGCAGCCCGAGGACAGGAGGGACCCAGTACTTC. The encoded protein is CASSPRTGGTQYF. The chain carries TRBV5-5 and TRBJ2-5; 7 bases match TRBD1. Unmatched junction bases numbered 7, after V lost 4 bases and J lost 7 bases. The germline gives CDR1 SGHKS, CDR2 YYEKEE (reference sequence). This CDR3 region has 13 residues.

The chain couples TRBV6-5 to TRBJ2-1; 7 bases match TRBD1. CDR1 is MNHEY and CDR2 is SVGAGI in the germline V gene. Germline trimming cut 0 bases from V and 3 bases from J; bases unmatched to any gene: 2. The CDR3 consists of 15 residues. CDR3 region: CASSYSGGIYNEQFF. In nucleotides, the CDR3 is TGTGCCAGCAGTTACTCAGGGGGCATCTACAATGAGCAGTTCTTC.

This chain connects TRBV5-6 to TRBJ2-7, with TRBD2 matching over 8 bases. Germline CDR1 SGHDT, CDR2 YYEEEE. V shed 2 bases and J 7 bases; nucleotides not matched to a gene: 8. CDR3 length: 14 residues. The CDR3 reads CASSFKAGAREQYF. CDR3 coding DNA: TGTGCCAGCAGCTTTAAAGCGGGAGCAAGGGAGCAGTACTTC.

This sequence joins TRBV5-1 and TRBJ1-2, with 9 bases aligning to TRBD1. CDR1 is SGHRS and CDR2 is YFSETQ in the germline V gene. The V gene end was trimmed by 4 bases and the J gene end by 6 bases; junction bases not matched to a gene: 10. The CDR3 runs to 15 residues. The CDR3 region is CASSPRDRVFHGYTF. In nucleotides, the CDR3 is TGCGCCAGCAGCCCACGGGACAGGGTATTCCATGGCTACACCTTC.

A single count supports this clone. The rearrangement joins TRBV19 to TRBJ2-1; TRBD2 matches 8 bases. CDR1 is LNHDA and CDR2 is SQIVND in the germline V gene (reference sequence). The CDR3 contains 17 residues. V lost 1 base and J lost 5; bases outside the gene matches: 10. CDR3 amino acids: CASSIGRGGLDHNEQFF. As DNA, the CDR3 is TGTGCCAGTAGTATAGGGCGCGGGGGACTAGATCACAATGAGCAGTTCTTC. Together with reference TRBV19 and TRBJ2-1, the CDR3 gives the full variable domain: DGGITQSPKYLFRKEGQNVTLSCEQNLNHDAMYWYRQDPGQGLRLIYYSQIVNDFQKGDIAEGYSVSREKKESFPLTVTSAQKNPTAFYLCASSIGRGGLDHNEQFFGPGTRLTVL.

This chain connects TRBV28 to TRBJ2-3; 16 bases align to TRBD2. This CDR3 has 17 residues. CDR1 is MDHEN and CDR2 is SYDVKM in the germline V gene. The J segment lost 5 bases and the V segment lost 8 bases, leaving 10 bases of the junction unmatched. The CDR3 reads CASRSGTSGRGGDTQYF. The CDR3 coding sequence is TGTGCCAGCCGTTCGGGGACTAGCGGGAGGGGGGGAGATACGCAGTATTTT.

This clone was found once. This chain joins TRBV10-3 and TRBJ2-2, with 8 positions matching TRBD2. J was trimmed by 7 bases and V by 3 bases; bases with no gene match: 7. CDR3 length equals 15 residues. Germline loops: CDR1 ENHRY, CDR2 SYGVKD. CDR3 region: CAISDRAGDDGELFF. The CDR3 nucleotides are TGTGCCATCAGTGATCGAGCGGGAGATGACGGGGAGCTGTTTTTT.

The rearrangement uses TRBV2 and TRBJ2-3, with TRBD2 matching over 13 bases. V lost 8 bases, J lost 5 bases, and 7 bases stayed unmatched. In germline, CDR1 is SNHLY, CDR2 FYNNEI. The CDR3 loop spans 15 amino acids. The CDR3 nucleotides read TGTGCCAGCCCAGGGACTAGCGGGGAAAGAGATACGCAGTATTTT. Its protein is CASPGTSGERDTQYF.

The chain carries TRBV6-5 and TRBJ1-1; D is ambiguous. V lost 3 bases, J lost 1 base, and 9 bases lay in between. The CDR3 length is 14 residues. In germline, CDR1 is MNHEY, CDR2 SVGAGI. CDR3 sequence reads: CASSYQDKNTEAFF. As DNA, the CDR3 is TGTGCCAGCAGTTATCAAGACAAGAACACTGAAGCTTTCTTT.